The present TCR beta chain was sequenced within a study of identical twins. TCRdb redid the calling of the 5' RACE reads with MiXCR, one entry per CDR3 protein. The sample carries some 760,000 distinct CDR3 sequences, about 20% recorded once. The same data also went into a second study, on T cells expressing NK-cell markers. From that report: Sorted CD3+CD56-NKG2C+, CD3+CD56+NKG2C+ and CD3+CD56+NKG2C- T cells supplied the TCR beta repertoires.

The source is a woman between 18 and 29 years old in good health. Sequencing was done on a sample of PBMCs.

The CDR3 DNA follows: TGTGCCAGCAGGGTTCGGGGACAGGGGGTCCACGAGCAGTACTTC. This encodes CASRVRGQGVHEQYF. V is TRBV6-1 and J is TRBJ2-7, with 11 bases identical to TRBD1. The CDR3 has 15 residues. Germline V gene sequence: CDR1 MNHNS, CDR2 SASEGT. The V gene end was trimmed by 6 bases and the J gene end by 5 bases; junction bases not matched to a gene: 9.